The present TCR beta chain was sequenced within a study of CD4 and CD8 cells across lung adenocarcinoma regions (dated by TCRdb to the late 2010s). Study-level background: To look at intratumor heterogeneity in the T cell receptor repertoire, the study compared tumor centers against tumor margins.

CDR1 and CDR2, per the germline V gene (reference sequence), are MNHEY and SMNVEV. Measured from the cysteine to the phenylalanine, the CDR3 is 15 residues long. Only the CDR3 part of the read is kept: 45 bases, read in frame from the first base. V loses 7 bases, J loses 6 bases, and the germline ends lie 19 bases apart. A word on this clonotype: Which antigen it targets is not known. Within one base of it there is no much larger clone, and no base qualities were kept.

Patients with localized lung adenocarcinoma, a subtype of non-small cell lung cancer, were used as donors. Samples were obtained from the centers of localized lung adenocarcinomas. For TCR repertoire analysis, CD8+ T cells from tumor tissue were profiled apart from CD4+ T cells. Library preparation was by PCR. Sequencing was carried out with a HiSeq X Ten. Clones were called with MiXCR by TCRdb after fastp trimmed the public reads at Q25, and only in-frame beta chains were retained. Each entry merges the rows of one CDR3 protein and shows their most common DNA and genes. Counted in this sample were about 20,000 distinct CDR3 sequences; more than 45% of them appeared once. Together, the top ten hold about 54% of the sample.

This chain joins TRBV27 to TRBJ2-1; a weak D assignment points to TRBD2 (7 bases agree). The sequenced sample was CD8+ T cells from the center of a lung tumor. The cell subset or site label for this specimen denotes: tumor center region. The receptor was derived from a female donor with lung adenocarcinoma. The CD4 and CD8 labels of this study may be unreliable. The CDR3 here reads CASTHSRGAVNEQFF. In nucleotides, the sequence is TGTGCCAGCACTCACTCTCGGGGGGCCGTCAATGAGCAGTTCTTC.